This T cell receptor beta chain was obtained from a study of blood T cells in healthy people across ages. The authors ran a second PCR of roughly 7 to 11 cycles using a sample-barcoded 5' primer and a J-beta primer mix. The template-switch adaptor, which had 12 random nucleotides, put a tag on each cDNA molecule. MiXCR was run by TCRdb on the 5' RACE reads, yielding one entry per CDR3 protein. The sample has roughly 700,000 distinct CDR3 sequences, approximately 25% seen once; the top ten hold more than 8%. This clonotype was seen a handful of times. Germline values: CDR1 MNHEY, CDR2 SVGEGT. The CDR3 has 13 residues. These data were also filed under a second study, of T cells of mothers and their children. That source reports: Relative to unrelated pairs, biologically related mother-child dyads exhibited marginally greater, non-significant overlap.

The V call is TRBV6-2 or TRBV6-3, the J call TRBJ2-7, with 7 positions matching TRBD1. Sequences were obtained from blood. This clonotype was sampled from a boy between 10 and 17 years old in good health. The CDR3 protein is CVTGTESTYEQYF. The CDR3 DNA reads as TGTGTTACCGGGACAGAGAGCACCTACGAGCAGTACTTC.